The 5 T cell receptor beta chains reported below all come from one sample, sequenced in a study of tumor-infiltrating lymphocytes in primary liver carcinoma (dated by TCRdb to about 2017). Total RNA and DNA were co-extracted without cell sorting from roughly 20-30 mg of bulk tissue using the AllPrep DNA/RNA mini kit. The sequencing machine was an Illumina HiSeq 2500. Starting from 500 to 600 ng total RNA, TCRbeta-specific cDNA was produced by reverse transcription with a constant-region primer and ProtoScript II reverse transcriptase. TCRbeta libraries were built with three nested multiplex PCR rounds, a slightly modified ARM-PCR procedure. Multiplex TRBV1-TRBV30 forward primers and a Cbeta reverse primer were used in the first two PCR rounds, each of which was run for approximately 9 cycles. TCRdb trimmed the raw reads at Q25, called clones with MiXCR and kept productive beta chains. Records with the same CDR3 protein are collapsed into one entry carrying the most frequent genes and DNA. The sample includes about 64,000 distinct CDR3 sequences, with 71% observed a single time. The top ten clones comprise roughly 40% of the sample.

The sequencing input was liver tumor tissue from sampling region 4. The cell subset or site tag for this specimen amounts to: tumor region T4, right-lateral pole. Receptor source: a man between 35 and 55 years old with primary liver carcinoma and hepatitis B virus infection.

The J gene is TRBJ2-7, the V gene TRBV12-3 or TRBV12-4; D unresolved. The better agreement between TRBJ2-1 and the DNA end casts doubt on the J call. This CDR3 spans 11 amino acids. As DNA, the CDR3 is TGTGCCAGCAGCTCTTCTTACGAGCAGTTCTTC. Its protein product is CASSSSYEQFF.

As for this clonotype: The junction shows a germline mismatch at one end, possibly a read error. The J gene is TRBJ1-5, the V gene TRBV5-1, with D maybe TRBD1 (5 bases). Germline CDR1 SGHRS, CDR2 YFSETQ. The CDR3 has 16 residues. The CDR3: CASSWGNHGVNQPQHF. The CDR3 DNA follows: TGCGCCAGCAGCTGGGGGAATCATGGGGTAAATCAGCCCCAACATTTT. The variable domain in full, with the rest retrieved from reference TRBV5-1 and TRBJ1-5, is KAGVTQTPRYLIKTRGQQVTLSCSPISGHRSVSWYQQTPGQGLQFLFEYFSETQRNKGNFPGRFSGRQFSNSRSEMNVSTLELGDSALYLCASSWGNHGVNQPQHFGDGTRLSIL.

This clonotype was counted ten times or more. This chain joins TRBV11-1 and TRBJ2-2; 8 bases agree with TRBD2. V trimming: 2 bases; J trimming: 5 bases; junction bases outside the gene matches: 4. Germline CDR1 and CDR2: SGHAT and FQDESV (reference sequence). This CDR3 region has 15 residues. The DNA for the CDR3 is TGTGCCAGCAGCTTAAGCGGGAGTGGAACCGGGGAGCTGTTTTTT. Its protein product is CASSLSGSGTGELFF.

This clonotype was counted a few times. CDR3 DNA sequence: TGTGCCAGCAGTGAAAGGGACAGGCCTCTAAATGGCTACACCTTC. Protein sequence: CASSERDRPLNGYTF. The chain couples TRBV25-1 to TRBJ1-2, with 8 bases identical to TRBD1. Germline assignment: CDR1 MGHDK and CDR2 SYGVNS. J gave up 6 bases and V 2 bases, and 8 bases lay outside the gene matches. This CDR3 has 15 amino acids.

The chain combines TRBV6-5 with TRBJ2-7; 8 bases are a match to TRBD1. CDR1 is MNHEY, CDR2 SVGAGI, per germline. This CDR3 has 13 amino acids. J lost 4 bases, V lost 10 bases, and 9 bases had no gene match. The CDR3 is CANRGTGEYEQYF. The CDR3 DNA is TGTGCCAATAGGGGGACAGGCGAGTACGAGCAGTACTTC.